This entry lists 12 T cell receptor beta chains sequenced from one sample in a study of control samples from healthy donors and cancer patients. Assay used: immunoSEQ multiplex PCR; TCRdb lists only in-frame clones, some missing. This table has more than 95,000 clones, over 90% appearing once. What was sequenced was blood. Every receptor here comes from a man under 40 in good health.

V usage is TRBV7-8 and J usage is TRBJ1-2, with 7 bases fitting TRBD1. CDR3 length: 19 residues. The germline CDR1 and CDR2 sequences are SGHVS and FQNEAQ. V lost 4 bases and J lost 0; bases outside the gene matches: 17. CDR3 residues: CASSSRTGGHPAANYGYTF. CDR3 nucleotides: TGTGCCAGCAGCTCCAGGACAGGCGGGCATCCCGCAGCTAACTATGGCTACACCTTC.

The chain joins TRBV2 to TRBJ2-1; D might be TRBD2 (6 bases). In germline, CDR1 is SNHLY, CDR2 FYNNEI. V was pared by 11 bases and J by 6 bases, with 23 bases between. This CDR3 comprises 15 residues. The CDR3 DNA sequence: TGTGCCGATATGGAACAAACGGGGGTGGGCAATGAGCAGTTCTTC. It codes for CADMEQTGVGNEQFF.

The rearrangement joins TRBV18 to TRBJ1-1, with 8 bases lining up with TRBD1. J gave up 7 bases and V 4 bases, and 5 bases lay outside the gene matches. This CDR3 spans 13 amino acids. CDR1 and CDR2 from the germline V gene are KGHSH and LQKENI. The CDR3 loop reads CASSQGTGDEAFF. The CDR3 region has the DNA TGTGCCAGCTCACAGGGGACAGGCGATGAAGCTTTCTTT.

The chain links TRBV5-6 to TRBJ1-5, with D uncertain. This CDR3 is built from 17 residues. The ends were cut back, 4 bases at V and 5 bases at J, with 22 bases in the middle. Per the germline V gene, CDR1 is SGHDT and CDR2 is YYEEEE. The CDR3, as DNA: TGTGCCAGCAGCCCCGGTGGGAACTATAGATCAGATCAGCCCCAGCATTTT. Translating gives CASSPGGNYRSDQPQHF.

The CDR3 spells CATSDFDREETQYF. CDR3 nucleotides: TGTGCCACCAGTGACTTCGACAGGGAAGAGACCCAGTACTTC. V gene TRBV24-1 combines with J gene TRBJ2-5; 7 bases map to TRBD1. Germline-derived CDR1 and CDR2 are KGHDR and SFDVKD. The CDR3 length is 14 residues. Trimming removed 4 bases from V and 3 bases from J; junction bases left unmatched: 4.

The chain has TRBV6-5 and TRBJ2-3, with D possibly TRBD2 on 6 matching bases. Trimming cost V 4 bases and J 2 bases, with 16 bases left between them. CDR3 length equals 16 residues. The germline V gene encodes CDR1 MNHEY and CDR2 SVGAGI. The CDR3 nucleotides are TGTGCCAGCAGTTTAAGACTAGAATCGGCCACAGATACGCAGTATTTT. It specifies CASSLRLESATDTQYF.

This chain uses TRBV28 with TRBJ1-1; D is perhaps TRBD1 (6 bases). V lost 7 bases, J lost 7 bases, and 16 bases lay in between. The CDR3 has 13 amino acids. CDR1 and CDR2 (germline): MDHEN, SYDVKM. The CDR3 DNA sequence: TGTGCCAGCACCGTAGCGGGGGCCGTTGAAGCTTTCTTT. Protein: CASTVAGAVEAFF.

The rearrangement links TRBV6-1 to TRBJ1-3; D not certain. V shed 0 bases and J shed 1 base, with 4 bases lying between them. The CDR3 runs 14 residues. Germline V lookup: CDR1 MNHNS, CDR2 SASEGT. The CDR3 DNA follows: TGTGCCAGCAGTGAAGCGGTGTCTGGAAACACCATATATTTT. It codes for CASSEAVSGNTIYF.

The chain links TRBV5-6 to TRBJ1-6; the D gene is possibly TRBD1 (6 bases). The ends were cut back, 4 bases at V and 10 bases at J, with 18 bases in the middle. The CDR3 extends over 15 amino acids. CDR1 is SGHDT and CDR2 is YYEEEE in the germline V gene. CDR3 bases: TGTGCCAGCAGCGGGGGGGCGGGAGGAGGGTCACCCCTCCACTTT. Translated: CASSGGAGGGSPLHF.

The V gene is TRBV27, the J gene TRBJ2-3, with 10 bases fitting TRBD2. The CDR3 length is 17 residues. CDR1 is MNHEY, CDR2 SMNVEV, per germline (reference sequence). V was clipped by 0 bases and J by 4 bases; unmatched bases: 7. CDR3 bases: TGTGCCAGCAGTTTATCACCAGCGGGGGGGCCCTCAGATACGCAGTATTTT. Encoded protein: CASSLSPAGGPSDTQYF.

This chain uses TRBV11-2 with TRBJ2-5, with D tentatively TRBD2 (5 bases). CDR1 and CDR2 (germline): SGHAT, FQNNGV. The CDR3 totals 16 residues. Trimming shortened V by 3 bases and J by 7 bases, and 21 bases separated the two germline ends. Here the CDR3 DNA reads TGTGCCAGCAGCTTTGGGATGGACGGACCCGCGGGGACCCAGTACTTC. Protein sequence: CASSFGMDGPAGTQYF.

The rearrangement links TRBV10-3 to TRBJ1-1, with D uncertain. CDR1 ENHRY and CDR2 SYGVKD come from the germline V gene. The CDR3 has 13 amino acids. Trimming pared 2 bases from V and 5 bases from J, leaving 9 bases between. CDR3 residues: CAISEGVGTEAFF. CDR3 nucleotide sequence: TGTGCCATCAGTGAGGGTGTGGGAACTGAAGCTTTCTTT.